These 19 T cell receptor beta chains were all obtained from the same sample, sequenced in a study of shared clonotypes between healthy human individuals. TCRdb's copy holds only in-frame clones and misses some; the assay was immunoSEQ multiplex PCR. This sample carries fewer than 850,000 clones, about two thirds of them seen once, and the ten largest clones take 1.5% to 2%. Sequencing was done on a sample of memory CD4+ T cells sorted from blood. Subset of the sample: CD45RA-negative fraction. These receptors were obtained from a woman younger than 45 in good health.

The chain is built from TRBV13 and TRBJ2-7, with 13 bases fitting TRBD2. J gave up 3 bases and V 5 bases, and 4 bases lay outside the gene matches. Germline values: CDR1 PRHDT, CDR2 FYEKMQ (reference sequence). CDR3 length: 15 amino acids. Written as DNA, the CDR3 is TGTGCCAGCAGCACCGGACTAGCGGGAGACTACGAGCAGTACTTC. This encodes CASSTGLAGDYEQYF.

As DNA, the CDR3 is TGTGCCAGCAGCTTTATCGGACAGGACAACCACGAGCAGTACTTC. As protein: CASSFIGQDNHEQYF. This chain links TRBV5-6 with TRBJ2-7; 7 bases agree with TRBD1. The CDR3 totals 15 residues. Trimming at V came to 2 bases and at J to 5 bases, leaving 10 bases not matched to a gene. Germline values: CDR1 SGHDT, CDR2 YYEEEE. Full variable domain (remainder filled in from reference TRBV5-6 and TRBJ2-7): DAGVTQSPTHLIKTRGQQVTLRCSPKSGHDTVSWYQQALGQGPQFIFQYYEEEERQRGNFPDRFSGHQFPNYSSELNVNALLLGDSALYLCASSFIGQDNHEQYFGPGTRLTVT.

V usage is TRBV29-1 and J usage is TRBJ2-3, with D possibly TRBD2 on 6 matching bases. The CDR3 sequence is 14 residues long. The germline V gene has CDR1 SQVTM and CDR2 ANQGSEA. The V and J ends lost 7 bases and 4 bases respectively, with 18 bases between them. CDR3 nucleotide sequence: TGCAGCGCCGGCTATCCATCGGGGGCAGATACGCAGTATTTT. It is translated as CSAGYPSGADTQYF.

In DNA form, the CDR3 reads TGTGCCAGTAAAAACAACGCCGGACAGTGGAATCAGCCCCAGCATTTT. Translating it yields CASKNNAGQWNQPQHF. V and J are TRBV19 and TRBJ1-5; D perhaps matches TRBD1 (6 bases). Germline V gene sequence: CDR1 LNHDA, CDR2 SQIVND (reference sequence). Trimming removed 7 bases at V and 4 bases at J, with 20 bases between. This CDR3 comprises 16 residues.

This clone was counted a few times. The rearrangement uses TRBV11-2 and TRBJ2-7; D possibly uses TRBD1 or TRBD2 (5 bases each). The germline V and J ends were trimmed by 3 bases and 5 bases, with 14 bases remaining between them. This CDR3 has 14 residues. Germline CDR1 and CDR2: SGHAT and FQNNGV. The CDR3 loop is CASSLGVSRNEQYF. CDR3 DNA sequence: TGTGCCAGCAGCTTGGGGGTTTCCCGGAACGAGCAGTACTTC.

This clone was recorded only once. The chain couples TRBV27 to TRBJ1-2, with D hard to call. V was cut by 3 bases and J by 0 bases, with 8 bases left in between. This CDR3 contains 14 residues. Looked up from germline, CDR1 is MNHEY and CDR2 is SMNVEV (reference sequence). CDR3 region: CASSFTTPNYGYTF. The CDR3 nucleotides are TGTGCCAGCAGTTTCACGACACCTAACTATGGCTACACCTTC.

The chain carries TRBV11-2 and TRBJ2-4; D tentatively reads TRBD1 or TRBD2 (6 bases each). Germline V gives CDR1 SGHAT, CDR2 FQNNGV. Trimming stripped 1 base from V and 9 bases from J, with 16 bases between. The CDR3 runs 15 residues. CDR3 DNA sequence: TGTGCCAGCAGCTTAGGTTTGGGGGGCTTGGGCATTCAGTACTTC. Protein product: CASSLGLGGLGIQYF.

The chain employs TRBV19 and TRBJ1-1; D gene unclear. Trimming removed 3 bases from V and 1 base from J, with 9 bases in between. Germline V lookup: CDR1 LNHDA, CDR2 SQIVND (reference sequence). The CDR3 extends over 14 amino acids. The CDR3, as DNA: TGTGCCAGTAGTATGGGATGGGGGAACACTGAAGCTTTCTTT. This codes for CASSMGWGNTEAFF.

The rearrangement links TRBV5-6 to TRBJ2-5, with D possibly matching TRBD1 (5 bases). Per germline, CDR1 SGHDT and CDR2 YYEEEE. Trimming shortened V by 0 bases and J by 6 bases, and 15 bases separated the two germline ends. The CDR3 has 15 amino acids. CDR3 in DNA: TGTGCCAGCAGCTTGGCCCAGGGCGGCGCGCAGACCCAGTACTTC. Amino acid sequence: CASSLAQGGAQTQYF.

The gene calls are TRBV19 and TRBJ2-7; TRBD1 agrees at 9 bases. The CDR3 totals 13 residues. Germline CDR1 and CDR2: LNHDA and SQIVND (reference sequence). J lost 6 bases, V lost 9 bases, and 9 bases had no gene match. For the CDR3, the DNA is TGTGCCAGCGCGGGACAGGGATCTCTCGAGCAGTACTTC. Protein sequence: CASAGQGSLEQYF.

The gene calls are TRBV7-9 and TRBJ2-5; 7 bases fit TRBD1. The J call may be faulty, since TRBJ2-7 better matches the DNA end. The germline CDR1 and CDR2 sequences are SEHNR and FQNEAQ (reference sequence). The CDR3 length is 13 residues. The CDR3 loop reads CASSTRQGYEQYF. CDR3 bases: TGTGCCAGCAGCACTAGACAGGGCTACGAGCAGTACTTC.

The genes are TRBV2 and TRBJ1-5; no clear D gene. CDR1 is SNHLY, CDR2 FYNNEI, per germline. V lost 1 base and J lost 5, with 9 bases in between. The CDR3 covers 14 residues. The CDR3 sequence is CASSEGRSDQPQHF. In DNA form, the CDR3 reads TGTGCCAGCAGTGAAGGCAGGAGTGATCAGCCCCAGCATTTT.

This clone was recorded a few times. This chain links TRBV5-1 with TRBJ2-7; tentatively, D is TRBD1 (5 bases). V gave up 0 bases and J gave up 0 bases, with 13 bases separating them. CDR1 SGHRS and CDR2 YFSETQ come from the germline V gene. The CDR3 sequence is 16 residues long. The CDR3 region has the DNA TGCGCCAGCAGCTTGGGTTTTGGGGCAGCCTCCTACGAGCAGTACTTC. Encoded protein: CASSLGFGAASYEQYF. The full variable domain, rest sourced from reference TRBV5-1 and TRBJ2-7, is KAGVTQTPRYLIKTRGQQVTLSCSPISGHRSVSWYQQTPGQGLQFLFEYFSETQRNKGNFPGRFSGRQFSNSRSEMNVSTLELGDSALYLCASSLGFGAASYEQYFGPGTRLTVT.

The chain uses TRBV5-1 and TRBJ1-2; 8 nucleotides line up with TRBD1. The J segment lost 9 bases and the V segment lost 0 bases, leaving 7 bases of the junction unmatched. The germline gives CDR1 SGHRS, CDR2 YFSETQ. The CDR3 has 14 amino acids. The CDR3 DNA follows: TGCGCCAGCAGCTTGGGTTGGACAGGGAACAGCTACACCTTC. Translation: CASSLGWTGNSYTF. The full variable domain, rest sourced from reference TRBV5-1 and TRBJ1-2, is KAGVTQTPRYLIKTRGQQVTLSCSPISGHRSVSWYQQTPGQGLQFLFEYFSETQRNKGNFPGRFSGRQFSNSRSEMNVSTLELGDSALYLCASSLGWTGNSYTFGSGTRLTVV.

The rearrangement uses TRBV5-4 and TRBJ1-2, with 8 nucleotides matching TRBD1. This CDR3 has 14 amino acids. Germline CDR1 reads SGHNT; CDR2 reads YYREEE (reference sequence). Germline trimming cut 4 bases from V and 4 bases from J; bases unmatched to any gene: 6. CDR3 in DNA: TGTGCCAGCAGCGCTACCGGGACAGGCTATGGCTACACCTTC. Its protein product is CASSATGTGYGYTF.

The chain combines TRBV7-3 with TRBJ2-1; D is unresolved. Per the germline V gene, CDR1 is SGHTA and CDR2 is FQGTGA. This CDR3 spans 13 amino acids. V dropped 5 bases and J dropped 6 bases, with 11 bases sitting between them. The CDR3: CASSMTPLNEQFF. CDR3 coding DNA: TGTGCCAGCAGCATGACACCTCTCAATGAGCAGTTCTTC. The complete variable domain, with remaining parts taken from reference TRBV7-3 and TRBJ2-1, reads GAGVSQTPSNKVTEKGKYVELRCDPISGHTALYWYRQSLGQGPEFLIYFQGTGAADDSGLPNDRFFAVRPEGSVSTLKIQRTERGDSAVYLCASSMTPLNEQFFGPGTRLTVL.

The chain recombines TRBV19 with TRBJ1-5; D not resolved. The V and J ends lost 5 bases and 3 bases respectively, with 5 bases between them. CDR1 and CDR2 (germline): LNHDA, SQIVND (reference sequence). CDR3 length: 12 residues. The CDR3 region is CASSGVNQPQHF. For the CDR3, the DNA is TGTGCCAGTAGTGGGGTCAATCAGCCCCAGCATTTT. The full variable domain, with the rest looked up from reference TRBV19 and TRBJ1-5, is DGGITQSPKYLFRKEGQNVTLSCEQNLNHDAMYWYRQDPGQGLRLIYYSQIVNDFQKGDIAEGYSVSREKKESFPLTVTSAQKNPTAFYLCASSGVNQPQHFGDGTRLSIL.

The rearrangement links TRBV5-1 to TRBJ1-1, with D perhaps matching TRBD1 (5 bases). The CDR3 is made up of 14 amino acids. Germline V gives CDR1 SGHRS, CDR2 YFSETQ. The germline V and J ends were trimmed by 4 bases and 4 bases, with 14 bases remaining between them. The CDR3 sequence is CASSVGDVVTEAFF. The CDR3 DNA follows: TGCGCCAGCAGCGTAGGGGATGTAGTCACTGAAGCTTTCTTT.

Relative to its sample, this clone is medium-sized. The V call is TRBV19, the J call TRBJ1-2; 9 nucleotides line up with TRBD1. This CDR3 contains 14 residues. Looked up from germline, CDR1 is LNHDA and CDR2 is SQIVND (reference sequence). V trimming: 5 bases; J trimming: 3 bases; junction bases outside the gene matches: 4. The CDR3 sequence: CASSRQGGDYGYTF. The CDR3 nucleotides read TGTGCCAGTAGTCGACAGGGGGGAGACTATGGCTACACCTTC.